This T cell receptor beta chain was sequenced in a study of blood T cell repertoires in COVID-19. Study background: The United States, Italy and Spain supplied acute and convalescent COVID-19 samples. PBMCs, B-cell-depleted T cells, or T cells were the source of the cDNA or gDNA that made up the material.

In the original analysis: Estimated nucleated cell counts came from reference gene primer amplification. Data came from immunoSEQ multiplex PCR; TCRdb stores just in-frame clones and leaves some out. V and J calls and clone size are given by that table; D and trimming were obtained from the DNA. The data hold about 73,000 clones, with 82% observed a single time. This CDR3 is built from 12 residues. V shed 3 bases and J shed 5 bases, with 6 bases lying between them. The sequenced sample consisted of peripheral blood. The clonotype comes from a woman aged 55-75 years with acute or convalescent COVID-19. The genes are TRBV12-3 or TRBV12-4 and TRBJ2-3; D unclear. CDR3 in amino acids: CASSFPGDTQYF. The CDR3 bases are TGTGCCAGCAGTTTTCCAGGAGATACGCAGTATTTT.